A selection of T cell receptor beta chains follows, all from one sample in a study of blood T cell repertoires in COVID-19. TCRdb keeps only in-frame clones here, not all; method: immunoSEQ multiplex PCR. This table holds some 100,000 clones, 80% to 95% found once. The sample comprised peripheral blood. All receptors derive from a man between 65 and 85 years old with acute or convalescent COVID-19. Each CDR3 is given with its conserved first and last residue. D genes are given only for firm matches. Part of the rows lack a size; the others show once, few, many or a class for expanded clones.

15,TRBJ2-5,-,-,TRBV19,TGTGCCAGTAGTACAAGACCCGACAGATCTGGGACCCAGTACTTC,CASSTRPDRSGTQYF
16,TRBJ1-6,-,TRBD1,TRBV3-1/TRBV3-2,TGTGCCAGCAGCCAACGGACAGGGGTCCATAATTCACCCCTCCACTTT,CASSQRTGVHNSPLHF
13,TRBJ2-5,-,TRBD2,TRBV27,TGTGCCAGCAGAGCGGGGGATGGGGAGACCCAGTACTTC,CASRAGDGETQYF
16,TRBJ1-4,-,-,TRBV7-8,TGTGCCAGCAGCTTGGGGCAGCTCGGGTCCGGTGAAAAACTGTTTTTT,CASSLGQLGSGEKLFF
15,TRBJ1-1,-,-,TRBV7-8,TGTGCCAGCAGCTTGGCCCGGACGGGAAACACTGAAGCTTTCTTT,CASSLARTGNTEAFF
15,TRBJ1-2,-,-,TRBV7-8,TGTGCCAGCAGCTCCCACCCTCAGGGAAACTATGGCTACACCTTC,CASSSHPQGNYGYTF
13,TRBJ1-2,-,TRBD1,TRBV27,TGTGCCAGCAGTATTACAGGGGGCTATGGCTACACCTTC,CASSITGGYGYTF
11,TRBJ1-2,-,TRBD1,TRBV29-1,TGCAGCGTTTCCGGGACAGGGCAGTACACCTTC,CSVSGTGQYTF
12,TRBJ1-1,-,-,TRBV3-1/TRBV3-2,TGTGCCAGCAGCCAAGATGTCGCTGAAGCTTTCTTT,CASSQDVAEAFF
13,TRBJ2-7,-,-,TRBV10-3,TGTGCCATCAGTGCCGACACCTCCTACGAGCAGTACTTC,CAISADTSYEQYF
16,TRBJ2-3,-,-,TRBV4-2,TGTGCCAGCAGCCAAGAGGGCTTCGGCAGCACAGATACGCAGTATTTT,CASSQEGFGSTDTQYF
14,TRBJ1-6,-,TRBD1,TRBV5-1,TGCGCCAGCAGGGGGGACAGCACATATTCACCCCTCCACTTT,CASRGDSTYSPLHF
15,TRBJ2-2,-,-,TRBV11-2,TGTGCCAGCAGCCCCCGGACAGCGAACACCGGGGAGCTGTTTTTT,CASSPRTANTGELFF
15,TRBJ1-6,once,TRBD1,TRBV11-3,TGTGCCAGCAGCTCCCAGACAGGGTTTGATTCACCCCTCCACTTT,CASSSQTGFDSPLHF
16,TRBJ2-3,-,TRBD2,TRBV18,TGTGCCAGCTCACCCTCTAGCGGGAGATTGGGCGATACGCAGTATTTT,CASSPSSGRLGDTQYF
12,TRBJ1-4,-,-,TRBV28,TGTGCCAGCAGTCGTCGTCTGGAAAAACTGTTTTTT,CASSRRLEKLFF
16,TRBJ2-1,-,TRBD1,TRBV11-2,TGTGCCAGCAGCTTACAACCGGGACAGGGTTACAATGAGCAGTTCTTC,CASSLQPGQGYNEQFF
12,TRBJ1-2,-,TRBD1,TRBV29-1,TGCAGCGGCGGGCAGGGGGACTATGGCTACACCTTC,CSGGQGDYGYTF
15,TRBJ2-1,-,TRBD2,TRBV27,TGTGCCAGCAGTTTATACCAGCGGGAGGGCCTTGAGCAGTTCTTC,CASSLYQREGLEQFF
11,TRBJ1-2,-,-,TRBV19,TGTGCCAACCAGGGGTTCTATGGCTACACCTTC,CANQGFYGYTF
12,TRBJ2-2,-,-,TRBV5-1,TGCGCCAGCAGCTGGACACTTGGGGAGCTGTTTTTT,CASSWTLGELFF
15,TRBJ1-1,-,TRBD1,TRBV6-5,TGTGCCAGCAGTAGACAGGGCGTCATGAACACTGAAGCTTTCTTT,CASSRQGVMNTEAFF
16,TRBJ2-1,once,TRBD2,TRBV7-3,TGTGCCAGCAGCCCTGTTGGCGGGAGGATGGAGGATGAGCAGTTCTTC,CASSPVGGRMEDEQFF
16,TRBJ1-3,-,TRBD1,TRBV25-1,TGTGCCAGCAGTCCCTTGACAGGGATAACGGGAAACACCATATATTTT,CASSPLTGITGNTIYF
17,TRBJ2-1,-,-,TRBV18,TGTGCCAGCTCACAAAGGATCGGCAGGGGATTTGGCAATGAGCAGTTCTTC,CASSQRIGRGFGNEQFF
17,TRBJ1-5,-,TRBD1,TRBV24-1,TGTGCCACCAGTGACCCACGACAGGGCCCCATCAATCAGCCCCAGCATTTT,CATSDPRQGPINQPQHF
11,TRBJ2-7,once,-,TRBV28,TGTGCCAGCAGTTTCGGCTACGAGCAGTACTTC,CASSFGYEQYF
12,TRBJ2-1,-,TRBD1,TRBV7-7,TGTGCTAGCAGCTTAGGGACAGGGGAGCAGTTCTTC,CASSLGTGEQFF
15,TRBJ2-5,-,TRBD1,TRBV6-2/TRBV6-3,TGTGCCAGCAGCTCGGGGACAGGGATCGGCGAGACCCAGTACTTC,CASSSGTGIGETQYF
13,TRBJ2-5,-,-,TRBV11-3,TGTGCCAGCAGCTTAGAGAGGCAAGAGACCCAGTACTTC,CASSLERQETQYF
15,TRBJ2-3,-,TRBD2,TRBV9,TGTGCCAGCGGGCCCGGGACTACCAACACAGATACGCAGTATTTT,CASGPGTTNTDTQYF
14,TRBJ1-2,-,-,TRBV27,TGTGCCAGCAGTTTAAGGACAGACGTCTATGGCTACACCTTC,CASSLRTDVYGYTF
15,TRBJ2-3,-,-,TRBV21-1,TGTGCCAGCAGGGGTTTGGGGCGGGGCGCCGCTACGCAGTATTTT,CASRGLGRGAATQYF
14,TRBJ1-1,-,-,TRBV2,TGTGCCAGTTCGTTCCAGGGGCTGAACACTGAAGCTTTCTTT,CASSFQGLNTEAFF
18,TRBJ1-3,once,TRBD1,TRBV2,TGTGCCAGCAGAAAATACGGGACAGGGATGTTCTCTGGAAACACCATATATTTT,CASRKYGTGMFSGNTIYF
14,TRBJ1-1,-,-,TRBV3-1/TRBV3-2,TGTGCCAGCAGCCCGCAGGCAAAGGGGACTGAAGCTTTCTTT,CASSPQAKGTEAFF
12,TRBJ1-1,once,-,TRBV6-5,TGTGCCAGCTGCGGGGGGCACACTGAAGCTTTCTTT,CASCGGHTEAFF
15,TRBJ2-1,-,TRBD1,TRBV7-2,TGTGCCAGCAGCTTATACAGGGGGCCATACAATGAGCAGTTCTTC,CASSLYRGPYNEQFF
12,TRBJ1-1,-,-,TRBV6-5,TGTGCCAGCAGTTACTCGATCGGGGAAGCTTTCTTT,CASSYSIGEAFF
17,TRBJ2-1,-,-,TRBV7-2,TGTGCCAGCAGCTTCGGAGGGGTGGGAGGCTCCTACAATGAGCAGTTCTTC,CASSFGGVGGSYNEQFF
14,TRBJ2-1,-,-,TRBV24-1,TGTGCCACCAGTGACCCCCGGGAAAACAATGAGCAGTTCTTC,CATSDPRENNEQFF
15,TRBJ1-1,-,-,TRBV6-5,TGTGCCAGCAGTTACGGCGAAGGGGTGAACACTGAAGCTTTCTTT,CASSYGEGVNTEAFF
14,TRBJ1-1,-,-,TRBV18,TGTGCCAGCTCACTTTACGACAGGAACACTGAAGCTTTCTTT,CASSLYDRNTEAFF
15,TRBJ2-1,-,TRBD2,TRBV7-8,TGTGCCAGCAGCGAATCTAGCGGGAGTTATAGGGAGCAGTTCTTC,CASSESSGSYREQFF
14,TRBJ2-5,-,-,TRBV11-3,TGTGCCAGCAGCTTAGATGGCAGGGCAGAGACCCAGTACTTC,CASSLDGRAETQYF
18,TRBJ1-6,-,TRBD1,TRBV5-4,TGTGCCAGCAGCCCGTCGGGACAGAGCCCAAGCGGTAATTCACCCCTCCACTTT,CASSPSGQSPSGNSPLHF
15,TRBJ2-7,-,TRBD2,TRBV6-5,TGTGCCACCTCCCTCTCAGCGGGAGGCTCCTACGAGCAGTACTTC,CATSLSAGGSYEQYF
16,TRBJ1-5,-,-,TRBV6-2/TRBV6-3,TGTGCCAGCAGTTACCTACCCGACAGCCGCAATCAGCCCCAGCATTTT,CASSYLPDSRNQPQHF
15,TRBJ1-4,-,-,TRBV2,TGTGCCAGCAGCCGGGACTCAGGATCTGGTGAAAAACTGTTTTTT,CASSRDSGSGEKLFF
14,TRBJ1-6,-,-,TRBV19,TGTGCCAGTAGTTTCCCAGGGTCCAATTCACCCCTCCACTTT,CASSFPGSNSPLHF
13,TRBJ1-1,-,-,TRBV6-5,TGTGCCAGCAGTTACCGCAGGAACACTGAAGCTTTCTTT,CASSYRRNTEAFF
10,TRBJ2-3,-,-,TRBV20-1,TGCAGTGCTACCCTTGATACGCAGTATTTT,CSATLDTQYF
15,TRBJ2-5,-,TRBD2,TRBV5-4,TGTGCCACCAGGTTACTAGCGGGGGCCCAAGAGACCCAGTACTTC,CATRLLAGAQETQYF
15,TRBJ2-3,-,TRBD1,TRBV7-9,TGTGCCAGCAGCTTAGTAGGACAGGCAACAGATACGCAGTATTTT,CASSLVGQATDTQYF
17,TRBJ2-2,-,TRBD1,TRBV11-3,TGTGCCAGCAGCTTAGTAATCATGACAGGGGGAACCGGGGAGCTGTTTTTT,CASSLVIMTGGTGELFF
15,TRBJ1-4,-,TRBD1,TRBV18,TGTGCCAGCTCACCTAGACAGGGGGCATCTGAAAAACTGTTTTTT,CASSPRQGASEKLFF
13,TRBJ1-3,-,-,TRBV30,TGTGCCTGGGCCACAGGGAGAGGAAACACCATATATTTT,CAWATGRGNTIYF
20,TRBJ2-1,few,TRBD1,TRBV11-2,TGTGCCAGCAGCTTAGAGGTAACAGGGGGCGTACCCAGCTCCTACAATGAGCAGTTCTTC,CASSLEVTGGVPSSYNEQFF
15,TRBJ2-3,-,TRBD2,TRBV12-5,TGTGCTAGTGGTACCGGGACTAGCCAGGCAGATACGCAGTATTTT,CASGTGTSQADTQYF